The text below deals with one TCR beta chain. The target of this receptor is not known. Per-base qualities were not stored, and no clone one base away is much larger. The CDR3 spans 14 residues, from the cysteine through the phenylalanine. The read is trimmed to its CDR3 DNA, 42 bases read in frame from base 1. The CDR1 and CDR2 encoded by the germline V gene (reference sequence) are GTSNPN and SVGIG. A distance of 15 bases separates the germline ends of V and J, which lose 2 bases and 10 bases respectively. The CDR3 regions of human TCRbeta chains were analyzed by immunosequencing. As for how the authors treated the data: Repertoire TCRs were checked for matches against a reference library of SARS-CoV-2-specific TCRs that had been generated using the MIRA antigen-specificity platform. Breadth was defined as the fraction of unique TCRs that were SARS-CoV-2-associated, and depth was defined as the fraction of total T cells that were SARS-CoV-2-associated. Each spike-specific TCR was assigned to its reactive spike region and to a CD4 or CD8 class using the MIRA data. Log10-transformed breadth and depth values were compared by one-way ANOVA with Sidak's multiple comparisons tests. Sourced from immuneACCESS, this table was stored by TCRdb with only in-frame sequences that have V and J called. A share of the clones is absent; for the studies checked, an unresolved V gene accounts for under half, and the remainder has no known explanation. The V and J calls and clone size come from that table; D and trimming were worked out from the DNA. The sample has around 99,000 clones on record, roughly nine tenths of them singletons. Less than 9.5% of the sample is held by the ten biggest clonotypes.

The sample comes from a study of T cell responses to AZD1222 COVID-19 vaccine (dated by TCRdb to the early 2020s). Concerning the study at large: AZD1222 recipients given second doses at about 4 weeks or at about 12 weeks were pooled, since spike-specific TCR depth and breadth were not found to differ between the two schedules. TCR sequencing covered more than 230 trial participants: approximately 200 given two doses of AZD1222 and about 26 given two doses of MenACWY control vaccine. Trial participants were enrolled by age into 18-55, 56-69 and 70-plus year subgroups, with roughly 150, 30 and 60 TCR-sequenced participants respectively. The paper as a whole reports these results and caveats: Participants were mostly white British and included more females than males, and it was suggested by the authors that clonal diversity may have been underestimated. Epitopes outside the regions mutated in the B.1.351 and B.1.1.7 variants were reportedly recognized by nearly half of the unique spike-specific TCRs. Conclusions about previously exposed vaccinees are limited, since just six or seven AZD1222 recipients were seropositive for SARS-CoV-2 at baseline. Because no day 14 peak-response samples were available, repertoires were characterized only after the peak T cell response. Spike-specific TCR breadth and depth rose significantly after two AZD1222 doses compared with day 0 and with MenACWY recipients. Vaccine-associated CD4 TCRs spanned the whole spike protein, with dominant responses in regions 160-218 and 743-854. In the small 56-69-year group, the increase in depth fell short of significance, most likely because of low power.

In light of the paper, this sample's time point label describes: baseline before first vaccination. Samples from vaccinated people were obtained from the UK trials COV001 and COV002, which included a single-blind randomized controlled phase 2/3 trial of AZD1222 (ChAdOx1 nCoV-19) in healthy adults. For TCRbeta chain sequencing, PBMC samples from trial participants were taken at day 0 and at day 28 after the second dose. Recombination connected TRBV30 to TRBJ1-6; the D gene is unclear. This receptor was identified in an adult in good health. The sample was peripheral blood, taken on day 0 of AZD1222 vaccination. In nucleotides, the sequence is TGTGCCTGGAGTCCCGGCCTGCTCTCGTCACCCCTCCACTTT. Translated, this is CAWSPGLLSSPLHF. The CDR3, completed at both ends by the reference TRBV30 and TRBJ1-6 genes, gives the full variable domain SQTIHQWPATLVQPVGSPLSLECTVEGTSNPNLYWYRQAAGRGLQLLFYSVGIGQISSEVPQNLSASRPQDRQFILSSKKLLLSDSGFYLCAWSPGLLSSPLHFGNGTRLTVT.